A selection of T cell receptor beta chains follows, all from one sample in a study of blood T cell repertoires in COVID-19. The method was immunoSEQ multiplex PCR; TCRdb's version includes in-frame clones alone and lacks a portion of them. Of hundreds of thousands of clones in the sample, about 90% were seen once. The sample consisted of peripheral blood. Receptor source: a woman aged 50 to 65 with COVID-19, enrolled during active disease. CDR3s include the opening cysteine and the closing phenylalanine or tryptophan. D genes are given only for firm matches. Rows give clone size only sometimes, using once, few, many, or a class for an expanded clone.

NA	TRBD2	TRBV7-8	TRBJ2-3	TGTGCCAGCAGCTTAGCCGGCGGGGGGGCCTCAGATACGCAGTATTTT	CASSLAGGGASDTQYF
NA	TRBD2	TRBV7-2	TRBJ2-7	TGTGCCAGCAGCTTAGGGGGGGGACTTTACGAGCAGTACTTC	CASSLGGGLYEQYF
few	TRBD2	TRBV6-2/TRBV6-3	TRBJ2-5	TGTGCCAGCAGTTACTCTAGCGGGAGCTTCCAAGAGACCCAGTACTTC	CASSYSSGSFQETQYF
NA	TRBD1	TRBV7-2	TRBJ2-1	TGTGCCAGCAGCGCCGCGGCGGGACAGGTTTACAATGAGCAGTTCTTC	CASSAAAGQVYNEQFF
NA	TRBD2	TRBV7-3	TRBJ2-1	TGTGCCAGCAGCTTATCCATAGCGGGAGGGCCATACAATGAGCAGTTCTTC	CASSLSIAGGPYNEQFF
NA	TRBD2	TRBV7-9	TRBJ2-7	TGTGCCAGCAGCGATACCGGGACTAGCAAATGGTACGAGCAGTACTTC	CASSDTGTSKWYEQYF
NA	TRBD2	TRBV11-2	TRBJ2-1	TGTGCCAGCAGCTTATTAACTAGCGGGAGTATGGGGCAGTTCTTC	CASSLLTSGSMGQFF
NA	TRBD2	TRBV11-3	TRBJ2-3	TGTGCCAGCAGCGCGGGACTAGGGAGGGATACGCAGTATTTT	CASSAGLGRDTQYF
NA	NA	TRBV7-9	TRBJ2-5	TGTGCCAGCATTCGGACATCCCAAGAGACCCAGTACTTC	CASIRTSQETQYF
NA	TRBD2	TRBV18	TRBJ2-1	TGTGCCAGCTCACTTCGACTAGCCCATGAGCAGTTCTTC	CASSLRLAHEQFF
NA	TRBD1	TRBV6-5	TRBJ1-5	TGTGCCAGCAGTTACGGGACAGGGAACAATCAGCCCCAGCATTTT	CASSYGTGNNQPQHF
NA	TRBD2	TRBV12-5	TRBJ2-1	TGTGCTAGTGGTTTGGCAACCTTAGCGGGTTACAATGAGCAGTTCTTC	CASGLATLAGYNEQFF
NA	TRBD1	TRBV27	TRBJ2-3	TGTGCCAGCAGTTTATTGACAGGGAGTCCCCTTACAGATACGCAGTATTTT	CASSLLTGSPLTDTQYF
NA	TRBD2	TRBV19	TRBJ2-7	TGTGCCAGTAGACCGACTAGCGGGAGGCGACACGAGCAGTACTTC	CASRPTSGRRHEQYF
NA	TRBD2	TRBV7-3	TRBJ2-1	TGTGCCAGCAGCATGGGACTAGCGGGATGGAGCTACAATGAGCAGTTCTTC	CASSMGLAGWSYNEQFF
NA	NA	TRBV6-1	TRBJ1-1	TGTGCCAGCAGTGAGGGATCCACAGCGGCCGAAGCTTTCTTT	CASSEGSTAAEAFF
NA	TRBD1	TRBV6-5	TRBJ1-1	TGTGCCAGCAGTTGGGGACAGATGAACACTGAAGCTTTCTTT	CASSWGQMNTEAFF
once	NA	TRBV19	TRBJ2-7	TGTGCCAGTAGTCCCCTGGGACACCAGAGCTCCTACGAGCAGTACTTC	CASSPLGHQSSYEQYF
NA	NA	TRBV30	TRBJ1-1	TGTGCCTGGAGTGGGGGGGGGCACTCTGAAGCTTTCTTT	CAWSGGGHSEAFF
NA	TRBD2	TRBV7-2	TRBJ2-2	TGTGCCAGCAGCTACCGAGCCGGGACTAGCGGGAGTATGTCCGGGGAGCTGTTTTTT	CASSYRAGTSGSMSGELFF
NA	TRBD1	TRBV12-3/TRBV12-4	TRBJ1-2	TGTGCCAGCAGAGGACAGGGCTTGTATGGCTACACCTTC	CASRGQGLYGYTF
NA	TRBD2	TRBV6-5	TRBJ2-7	TGTGCCAGCAGGGTACTAGCGATGAGCTCCTACGAGCAGTACTTC	CASRVLAMSSYEQYF
NA	TRBD2	TRBV2	TRBJ2-1	TGTGCCAGGAGCGGGGTGTTGGGCCAGCAGTGGATCCTTCTAGCGGGAGCCTTCGATGAGCAGTTCTTC	CARSGVLGQQWILLAGAFDEQFF
NA	TRBD1	TRBV7-6	TRBJ2-7	TGTGCCAGCAGCTTGGGACAGATCTCCTACGAGCAGTACTTC	CASSLGQISYEQYF
NA	TRBD2	TRBV30	TRBJ2-1	TGTGCCTGGAGCGAGACTAGCGCTCCTTACAATGAGCAGTTCTTC	CAWSETSAPYNEQFF
NA	TRBD2	TRBV11-3	TRBJ2-3	TGTGCCAGCAGCTTAGTGGGAGCTAGCGGAACAGATACGCAGTATTTT	CASSLVGASGTDTQYF
NA	TRBD2	TRBV6-2/TRBV6-3	TRBJ2-1	TGTGCCAGCAGTTACCCCAAGGCGGGAGGGAGCTCCTACAATGAGCAGTTCTTC	CASSYPKAGGSSYNEQFF
NA	NA	TRBV3-1/TRBV3-2	TRBJ1-3	TGTGCCAGCAGACCCGGGTGGGGCACTGGAAACACCATATATTTT	CASRPGWGTGNTIYF
NA	TRBD2	TRBV3-1/TRBV3-2	TRBJ2-1	TGTGCCAGCAGCCTCGGACTAGCGGGACCCACCAAATGGTACAATGAGCAGTTCTTC	CASSLGLAGPTKWYNEQFF
once	TRBD2	TRBV5-1	TRBJ2-3	TGCGCCACCGGACTAGCTGGCACAGATACGCAGTATTTT	CATGLAGTDTQYF
NA	TRBD2	TRBV4-2	TRBJ2-4	TGTGCCAGCAGCCAAGAAGCCCAGCGGGGGAAAAACATTCAGTACTTC	CASSQEAQRGKNIQYF
NA	NA	TRBV9	TRBJ2-1	TGTGCCAGCAGCCCAAGTTTGGGGGCGGATGAGCAGTTCTTC	CASSPSLGADEQFF
NA	NA	TRBV7-9	TRBJ1-4	TGTGCCAGCAGCCCCCATAGTGAAAAACTGTTTTTT	CASSPHSEKLFF
NA	TRBD1	TRBV7-2	TRBJ2-3	TGTGCCAGCAGCCGGGACAGGGCCACAGATACGCAGTATTTT	CASSRDRATDTQYF
NA	TRBD2	TRBV5-5	TRBJ2-1	TGTGCCAGCAGCACCAGACCGGGACTAGCGGGAGCAGTGGCCTACAATGAGCAGTTCTTC	CASSTRPGLAGAVAYNEQFF
NA	TRBD2	TRBV11-3	TRBJ2-3	TGTGCCAGCAGCGTTGGGGGGACTAGCGGTAGAACAGATACGCAGTATTTT	CASSVGGTSGRTDTQYF